This T cell receptor beta chain is drawn from a study of metastatic and nonmetastatic thyroid tumors. This clone was observed once. The target antigen is unknown. Regarding the study as a whole: It was reportedly found that TCR beta diversity was significantly higher in malignant thyroid tumors than in benign nodules, a difference seen in both blood and tumor samples.

V was clipped by 5 bases and J by 1 base, with 20 bases between them. Germline CDR1 reads DFQATT; CDR2 reads SNEGSKA (reference sequence). This CDR3 has 16 amino acids. TCRdb reanalyzed the PCR reads with MiXCR. This repertoire shows tens of thousands of clones, more than 13% found once; its top ten account for less than 8.5%. Each patient came to thyroid surgery without any prior treatment (of any kind). The chain couples TRBV20-1 to TRBJ1-1, with a tentative D call TRBD1 (5 bases). Sequencing was carried out using blood. This TCR was sampled from a male donor with papillary thyroid cancer or a benign thyroid nodule (not recorded which). Some clones in this sample may be carry-over from other donors' samples. The CDR3 region is CSAGAPGVKANTEAFF. CDR3 DNA: TGCAGTGCTGGGGCACCCGGGGTGAAGGCGAACACTGAAGCTTTCTTT.